The entry below describes one TCR beta chain. There are 16 residues in the CDR3. Germline trimming cut 1 base from V and 5 bases from J; bases unmatched to any gene: 6. Per germline, CDR1 KGHDR and CDR2 SFDVKD. The sample is drawn from a study of blood T cell repertoires in COVID-19. Study in general: The origin of the acute and convalescent COVID-19 samples was the United States, Italy and Spain.

In the source study's methods: Nucleated cell number was recorded as an estimate derived from reference gene primer amplification. TCRdb's table, derived via immunoSEQ multiplex PCR, lists solely in-frame clones and lacks some. The V and J calls and clone size are taken from that table; D and trimming were inferred from the DNA. Of approximately 85,000 clones in the sample, around 92% were seen once. The chain is built from TRBV24-1 and TRBJ2-1, with 8 bases identical to TRBD2. This receptor was obtained from an older woman with active COVID-19. The sequencing input was peripheral blood. The CDR3 nucleotides read TGTGCCACCAGTGATTTCACTAGCGGTACCCACAATGAGCAGTTCTTC. The encoded protein is CATSDFTSGTHNEQFF.